This is a list of T cell receptor beta chains from one sample in a study of blood T cell repertoires in COVID-19. Sequenced by immunoSEQ multiplex PCR; TCRdb stores in-frame clones only, minus some. The table lists tens of thousands of clones, about 80% of them singletons. The specimen sequenced was peripheral blood. These TCRs come from a woman of 80 years or more with acute or convalescent COVID-19. CDR3s include the opening cysteine and the closing phenylalanine or tryptophan. The D gene is left open where the match is weak.

d_call,j_call,v_call,cdr3_aa
NA,TRBJ2-5,TRBV6-5,CASSYGGRETQYF
TRBD1,TRBJ2-7,TRBV5-1,CASSLWTGLAYEQYF
NA,TRBJ1-6,TRBV3-1/TRBV3-2,CASSQVGINSPLHF
NA,TRBJ2-7,TRBV6-5,CARRTDATEQYF
TRBD1,TRBJ2-7,TRBV18,CASSPPPGTGGSYEQYF
NA,TRBJ2-2,TRBV6-5,CASSRTTRGELFF
TRBD2,TRBJ2-3,TRBV19,CASSTLAGGPDTQYF
TRBD1,TRBJ2-3,TRBV29-1,CSILGQSTDTQYF
NA,TRBJ1-6,TRBV28,CASSINRNNSPLHF
TRBD1,TRBJ1-5,TRBV6-6,CASSIQGIGNQPQHF
TRBD2,TRBJ2-5,TRBV6-1,CASSERTSGRETQYF
TRBD2,TRBJ2-7,TRBV28,CASAGVSEQYF
TRBD1,TRBJ2-7,TRBV3-1/TRBV3-2,CASSHAGQGYEQYF
TRBD2,TRBJ2-1,TRBV18,CASSPRTSVSSYNEQFF
TRBD1,TRBJ2-7,TRBV6-2/TRBV6-3,CASSYSAHWTGGEANQYF
NA,TRBJ1-5,TRBV21-1,CACPLQPQHF
NA,TRBJ2-7,TRBV11-2,CASSLRFGQYF
NA,TRBJ2-7,TRBV6-6,CASSSQSYEQYF
NA,TRBJ2-1,TRBV7-2,CASRKLEVGNEQFF
TRBD1,TRBJ1-1,TRBV14,CASSRNHRGRGAFF
TRBD1,TRBJ2-5,TRBV12-3/TRBV12-4,CASSRDRQETQYF
TRBD2,TRBJ2-1,TRBV5-4,CASTPLAGAYNEQFF
TRBD2,TRBJ2-7,TRBV5-3,CARSGGLAAYEQYF
TRBD1,TRBJ2-3,TRBV5-1,CASSRDSGDTQYF
TRBD2,TRBJ2-3,TRBV29-1,CSVGTGRGDTQYF
NA,TRBJ2-1,TRBV30,CAWSFIGSSYNEQFF
NA,TRBJ2-7,TRBV20-1,CSASHHYDHEQYF
TRBD2,TRBJ2-5,TRBV9,CASSDGTSGGFQETQYF
NA,TRBJ2-1,TRBV19,CASSLTPRDNEQFF
NA,TRBJ1-6,TRBV9,CASSVEGNSPLHF
TRBD2,TRBJ2-3,TRBV11-3,CASSLGASGRVADTQYF
TRBD2,TRBJ2-5,TRBV6-5,CASSKAGGEETQYF
TRBD1,TRBJ1-3,TRBV30,CAWSAQGVTIYF
TRBD1,TRBJ2-5,TRBV7-7,CASSPNGQGAAETQYF
NA,TRBJ1-1,TRBV5-1,CASSPQTGNTEAFF
NA,TRBJ2-3,TRBV5-1,CASSLMGLTDTQYF
TRBD2,TRBJ2-1,TRBV7-9,CARASGGDNEQFF
TRBD2,TRBJ2-7,TRBV7-9,CASSPSGRDYEQYF
TRBD2,TRBJ2-1,TRBV11-2,CASSLGTSWDNEQFF
TRBD1,TRBJ2-7,TRBV7-9,CASSITGVYEQYF
TRBD1,TRBJ1-1,TRBV5-1,CASSLRGTGWTEAFF
NA,TRBJ1-1,TRBV7-9,CASSRSLGPEAFF
NA,TRBJ1-4,TRBV10-2,CASRNLEEKLFF
TRBD1,TRBJ1-4,TRBV29-1,CSVVLTGTGSKLFF
TRBD2,TRBJ2-5,TRBV27,CASSPTFWGGETQYF
NA,TRBJ1-2,TRBV27,CASSLMKGGYTF
TRBD1,TRBJ2-7,TRBV18,CASSPGTGPYEQYF
NA,TRBJ1-1,TRBV5-1,CASSLDGMNTEAFF
TRBD2,TRBJ2-5,TRBV5-8,CASRLGLAGFGETQYF
NA,TRBJ1-6,TRBV27,CASSPRRRDSPLHF
TRBD2,TRBJ2-7,TRBV18,CASSPYLSGRSSYEQYF